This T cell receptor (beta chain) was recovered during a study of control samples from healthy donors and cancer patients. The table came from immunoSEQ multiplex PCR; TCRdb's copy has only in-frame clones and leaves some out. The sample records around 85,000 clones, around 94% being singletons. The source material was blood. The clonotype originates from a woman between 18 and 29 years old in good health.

CDR3 loop: CASSSQYIQYF. CDR3 in DNA: TGTGCCAGCAGTTCCCAGTACATTCAGTACTTC. The chain recombines TRBV28 with TRBJ2-4; D uncertain. CDR1 and CDR2 (germline): MDHEN, SYDVKM. V was trimmed by 4 bases and J by 8 bases, leaving 6 bases between them. The CDR3 sequence is 11 residues long.